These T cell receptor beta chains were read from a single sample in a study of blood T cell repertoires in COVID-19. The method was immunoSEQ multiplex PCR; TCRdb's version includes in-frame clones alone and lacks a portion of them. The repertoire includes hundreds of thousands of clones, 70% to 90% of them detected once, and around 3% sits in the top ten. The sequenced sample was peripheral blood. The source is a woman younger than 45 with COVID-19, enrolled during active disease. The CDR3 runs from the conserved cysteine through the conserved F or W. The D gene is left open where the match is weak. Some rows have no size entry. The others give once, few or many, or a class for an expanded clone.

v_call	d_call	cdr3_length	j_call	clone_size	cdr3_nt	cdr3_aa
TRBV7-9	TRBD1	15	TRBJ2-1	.	TGTGCCAGCAGCTTAGGGGACAGGGACTACAATGAGCAGTTCTTC	CASSLGDRDYNEQFF
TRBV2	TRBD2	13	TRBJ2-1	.	TGTGCCAGCAGTGAGTTCCGCGGGACTAAACAGTTCTTC	CASSEFRGTKQFF
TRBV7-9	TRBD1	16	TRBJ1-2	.	TGTGCCAGCAGCTTAGAATTGGGCAGGGGGCTCCATGGCTACACCTTC	CASSLELGRGLHGYTF
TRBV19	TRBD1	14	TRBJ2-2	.	TGTGCCAGTAGTATCAGGGGGCAGGGCGGGGAGCTGTTTTTT	CASSIRGQGGELFF
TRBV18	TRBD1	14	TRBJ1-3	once	TGTGCCAGCTCACCGGACAGGGCTGGAAACACCATATATTTT	CASSPDRAGNTIYF
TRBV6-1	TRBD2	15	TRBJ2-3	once	TGTGCCAGCAGTGACGGGGGGGCTGGCACAGATACGCAGTATTTT	CASSDGGAGTDTQYF
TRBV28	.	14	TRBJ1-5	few	TGTGCCAGCAGTGGCGCAGGTTTAAATCAGCCCCAGCATTTT	CASSGAGLNQPQHF
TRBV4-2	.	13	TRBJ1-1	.	TGTGCCAGCAGCCCGACAGTGAACACTGAAGCTTTCTTT	CASSPTVNTEAFF
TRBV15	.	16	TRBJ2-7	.	TGTGCCACCAGCGGGACGCACAGGGTTCCCTCCTACGAGCAGTACTTC	CATSGTHRVPSYEQYF
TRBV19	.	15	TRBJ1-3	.	TGTGCCAGTAGTATTGTAAAAGCTTCTGGAAACACCATATATTTT	CASSIVKASGNTIYF
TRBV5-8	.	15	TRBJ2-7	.	TGTGCCAGCAGCCCCCCGGACTTAAATTCCTACGAGCAGTACTTC	CASSPPDLNSYEQYF
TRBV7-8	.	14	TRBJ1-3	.	TGTGCCAGCAGCTCTCCGATGGGCGGAAACACCATATATTTT	CASSSPMGGNTIYF
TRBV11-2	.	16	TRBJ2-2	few	TGTGCCAGCAGCTCCTCCGGTCTAGTAAGCACCGGGGAGCTGTTTTTT	CASSSSGLVSTGELFF
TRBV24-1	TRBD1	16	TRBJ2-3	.	TGTGCCACCAGCCCAGGACTTGGACAGGTGCCACATACGCAGTATTTT	CATSPGLGQVPHTQYF
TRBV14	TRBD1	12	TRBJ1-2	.	TGTGCCACCTTGGGACAGGGCGGTGGCTACACCTTC	CATLGQGGGYTF
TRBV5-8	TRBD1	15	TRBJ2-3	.	TGTGCCAGCAGCTTGGACAGGGGGCATGGAGATACGCAGTATTTT	CASSLDRGHGDTQYF
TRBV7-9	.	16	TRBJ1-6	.	TGTGCCAGCAGCTTAGACCGAGCTCCCGAGGGTTCACCCCTCCACTTT	CASSLDRAPEGSPLHF
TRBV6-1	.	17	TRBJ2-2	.	TGTGCCAGCAGTGAAGGGTGGCAGGGGTTAAACACCGGGGAGCTGTTTTTT	CASSEGWQGLNTGELFF
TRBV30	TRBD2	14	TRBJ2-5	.	TGTGCCTGGAGTGGGTCTAGCGGGAGGGAGACCCAGTACTTC	CAWSGSSGRETQYF
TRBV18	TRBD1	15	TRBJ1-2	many	TGTGCCAGCTCACCACTTGGACAGGGCAGCGATGGCTACACCTTC	CASSPLGQGSDGYTF
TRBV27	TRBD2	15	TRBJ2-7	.	TGTGCCAGCATCCCCACTTTCGGGGGGACCCCCGAGCAGTACTTC	CASIPTFGGTPEQYF
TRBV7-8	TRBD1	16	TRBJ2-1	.	TGTGCCAGCAGCCGAACGGGACAGGGTTCCTACAATGAGCAGTTCTTC	CASSRTGQGSYNEQFF